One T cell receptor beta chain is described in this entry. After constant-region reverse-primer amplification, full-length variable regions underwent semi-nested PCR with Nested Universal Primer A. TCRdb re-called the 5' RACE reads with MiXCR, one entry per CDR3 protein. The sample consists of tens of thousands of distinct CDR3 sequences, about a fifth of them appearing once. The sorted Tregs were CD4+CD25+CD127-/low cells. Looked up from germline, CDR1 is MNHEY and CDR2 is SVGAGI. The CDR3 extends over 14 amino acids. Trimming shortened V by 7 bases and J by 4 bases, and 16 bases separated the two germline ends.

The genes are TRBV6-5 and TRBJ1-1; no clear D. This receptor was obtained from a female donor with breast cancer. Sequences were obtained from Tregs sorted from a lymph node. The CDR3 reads CASTQDRVGTEAFF. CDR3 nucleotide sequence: TGTGCCAGCACCCAAGACCGGGTGGGCACTGAAGCTTTCTTT.